The 14 T cell receptor beta chains listed next were all sequenced from one sample in a study of blood T cell repertoires in COVID-19. TCRdb's table, derived via immunoSEQ multiplex PCR, lists solely in-frame clones and lacks some. The sample lists about 98,000 clones, roughly 82% seen once, with approximately 10% in the top ten. The specimen sequenced was peripheral blood. Receptors were obtained from a man aged 65 to 79 with active or convalescent COVID-19.

V usage is TRBV7-8 and J usage is TRBJ1-2; D perhaps matches TRBD1 (5 bases). The germline V gene encodes CDR1 SGHVS and CDR2 FQNEAQ. Trimming pared 1 base from V and 3 bases from J, leaving 21 bases between. The length of the CDR3 is 18 residues. This CDR3 reads CASSLGVGAAGGDYGYTF. CDR3 DNA sequence: TGTGCCAGCAGCTTAGGGGTCGGGGCCGCCGGAGGGGACTATGGCTACACCTTC.

The chain is built from TRBV7-9 and TRBJ1-6; 7 positions match TRBD1. V shed 2 bases and J 8 bases; nucleotides not matched to a gene: 6. The CDR3 consists of 15 residues. Germline values: CDR1 SEHNR, CDR2 FQNEAQ (reference sequence). The CDR3 protein is CASSLRQGGDSPLHF. DNA for the CDR3: TGTGCCAGCAGCTTACGACAGGGTGGCGATTCACCCCTCCACTTT.

The chain recombines TRBV7-2 with TRBJ1-1; D is possibly TRBD1 (6 bases). Germline lookup yields CDR1 SGHTA and CDR2 FQGNSA. This CDR3 region has 14 residues. V lost 5 bases to trimming and J lost 1 base, with 11 bases between them. CDR3 nucleotides: TGTGCCAGCAGCAGGGGGGGGGCGAACACTGAAGCTTTCTTT. Protein: CASSRGGANTEAFF.

The V gene is TRBV6-6, the J gene TRBJ1-1, with D possibly being TRBD1 (6 bases). V lost 8 bases and J 6 bases, leaving 13 bases between the germline ends. Germline CDR1 reads MNHNY; CDR2 reads SVGAGI (reference sequence). The CDR3 sequence is 12 residues long. The CDR3 region is CASGQGRAEAFF. The CDR3 DNA reads as TGTGCCAGCGGGCAGGGGCGGGCTGAAGCTTTCTTT.

This chain connects TRBV5-8 to TRBJ2-7; 8 bases are a match to TRBD1. Per germline, CDR1 SGHTS and CDR2 YDEGEE. The CDR3 contains 15 residues. V lost 4 bases to trimming and J lost 1 base; unmatched junction nucleotides: 7. The chain's CDR3 is CASSTLGQGSYEQYF. The CDR3 nucleotides are TGTGCCAGCAGCACCCTCGGACAGGGATCCTACGAGCAGTACTTC.

The chain recombines TRBV19 with TRBJ2-3; D may be TRBD1 (5 bases). V gave up 4 bases and J gave up 1 base, with 9 bases separating them. The CDR3 length is 14 residues. Per the germline V gene, CDR1 is LNHDA and CDR2 is SQIVND (reference sequence). The CDR3 loop is CASSRGFGTDTQYF. CDR3 sequence (DNA): TGTGCCAGTAGTAGGGGCTTTGGCACAGATACGCAGTATTTT.

The J gene is TRBJ2-5, the V gene TRBV7-9; D might be TRBD2 (5 bases). V was shortened by 5 bases and J by 3 bases, with 16 bases between the two germline ends. The CDR3 length is 15 residues. Germline V gene sequence: CDR1 SEHNR, CDR2 FQNEAQ (reference sequence). The CDR3 spells CASSPFRVREETQYF. In DNA, the CDR3 is TGTGCCAGCAGCCCTTTCAGAGTGAGGGAAGAGACCCAGTACTTC.

The chain is built from TRBV14 and TRBJ2-3, with TRBD2 matching 7 bases. V lost 4 bases, J lost 2 bases, and 12 bases stayed unmatched. This CDR3 has 17 amino acids. Germline CDR1 SGHDN, CDR2 FVKESK. CDR3 sequence (DNA): TGTGCCAGCAGCCCAAAGGTGGCTAGCGGATACACAGATACGCAGTATTTT. Residues: CASSPKVASGYTDTQYF.

This clone was counted between two and nine times. J is TRBJ2-1 and V is TRBV5-1; 11 nucleotides match TRBD2. The germline V gene encodes CDR1 SGHRS and CDR2 YFSETQ. The CDR3 sequence is 16 residues long. With V trimmed by 3 bases and J by 7 bases, 9 bases remained unmatched. The CDR3 region has the DNA TGCGCCAGCAGCTCGCCGACTAGCGGGGCTCTTAATGAGCAGTTCTTC. Translating gives CASSSPTSGALNEQFF.

The gene calls are TRBV18 and TRBJ2-7; weak D call: TRBD1 (6 bases). The CDR3 covers 13 residues. V dropped 8 bases and J dropped 2 bases, with 13 bases sitting between them. CDR1 KGHSH and CDR2 LQKENI come from the germline V gene. The CDR3 loop is CASARDKAYEQYF. As DNA, the CDR3 is TGTGCCAGCGCTAGGGACAAAGCCTACGAGCAGTACTTC.

This chain links TRBV12-3 or TRBV12-4 with TRBJ2-1, with D tentatively TRBD2 (6 bases). V was cut by 6 bases and J by 12 bases, with 15 bases left in between. CDR3 length: 12 residues. In DNA, the CDR3 is TGTGCCAGCAGCCACCCCGGTAGCGGGCAGTTCTTC. This gives the protein CASSHPGSGQFF.

A few counts support this clone. The chain has TRBV18 and TRBJ1-5, with D perhaps matching TRBD1 (6 bases). V was trimmed by 3 bases and J by 5 bases, leaving 11 bases between them. Germline CDR1 KGHSH, CDR2 LQKENI. The CDR3 loop spans 14 amino acids. CDR3 loop: CASSPVQGDQPQHF. The DNA of the CDR3 is TGTGCCAGCTCACCCGTACAGGGAGATCAGCCCCAGCATTTT.

The rearrangement joins TRBV5-1 to TRBJ1-2; D ambiguous. Germline V gene sequence: CDR1 SGHRS, CDR2 YFSETQ. V lost 4 bases to trimming and J lost 8 bases, with 9 bases between them. This CDR3 comprises 11 residues. The chain's CDR3 is CASSGGGGYTF. The CDR3 nucleotides are TGCGCCAGCAGCGGAGGTGGAGGCTACACCTTC.

This chain connects TRBV12-5 to TRBJ2-2; weak D call: TRBD1 (5 bases). In germline, CDR1 is LGHNT, CDR2 FRNRAP. CDR3 length equals 16 residues. Trimming stripped 3 bases from V and 6 bases from J, with 17 bases between. This CDR3 is CASGLGAGLMSGELFF. DNA for the CDR3: TGTGCTAGTGGTTTAGGGGCAGGTTTAATGTCCGGGGAGCTGTTTTTT.